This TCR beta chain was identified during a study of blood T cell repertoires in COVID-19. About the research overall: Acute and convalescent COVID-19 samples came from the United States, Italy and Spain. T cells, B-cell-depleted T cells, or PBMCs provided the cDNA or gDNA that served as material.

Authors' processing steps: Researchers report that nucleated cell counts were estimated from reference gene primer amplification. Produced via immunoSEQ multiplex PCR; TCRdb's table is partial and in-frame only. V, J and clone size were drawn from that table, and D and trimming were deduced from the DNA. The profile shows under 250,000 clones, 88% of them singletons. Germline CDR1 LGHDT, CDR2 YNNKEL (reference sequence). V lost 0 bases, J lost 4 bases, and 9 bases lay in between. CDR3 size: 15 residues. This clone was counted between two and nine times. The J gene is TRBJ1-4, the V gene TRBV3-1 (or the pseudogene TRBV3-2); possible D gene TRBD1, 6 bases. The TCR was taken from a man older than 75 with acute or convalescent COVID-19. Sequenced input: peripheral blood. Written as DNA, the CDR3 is TGTGCCAGCAGCCAAGACCCGGACAGTAATGAAAAACTGTTTTTT. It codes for CASSQDPDSNEKLFF.